Each of the 14 T cell receptor beta chains below was sequenced from the same sample in a study of T-cell memory formation after mild COVID-19. TCRdb itself ran the 5' RACE reads through MiXCR, one entry per CDR3 protein. Of 400,000 to 500,000 distinct CDR3 sequences in the sample, roughly 17% were seen once. The sequencing sample was made of PBMCs or a T cell subset sorted from them (not recorded which). Receptors originate from a man between 18 and 29 years old who had mild COVID-19 (a few samples of this study predate the infection). Cell type and time point are not known.

In its sample, this clonotype was seen a few times. V is TRBV4-1 and J is TRBJ2-7; D may be TRBD2 (5 bases). V lost 4 bases, J lost 0 bases, and 7 bases lay in between. The CDR3 contains 13 residues. Looked up from germline, CDR1 is MGHRA and CDR2 is YSYEKL. CDR3 DNA sequence: TGCGCCAGCAGCCGGACTCGCTCCTACGAGCAGTACTTC. Its translation: CASSRTRSYEQYF.

This clonotype was detected ten times or more. The gene calls are TRBV9 and TRBJ1-2; D is unresolved. The V gene lost 5 bases and the J gene lost 3 bases, with 5 bases spanning the gap. This CDR3 is 11 amino acids long. Germline assignment: CDR1 SGDLS and CDR2 YYNGEE. The CDR3 nucleotides read TGTGCCAGCAGAAGGGACTATGGCTACACCTTC. Encoded protein: CASRRDYGYTF. Combining the CDR3 with reference TRBV9 and TRBJ1-2 gives the whole variable domain DSGVTQTPKHLITATGQRVTLRCSPRSGDLSVYWYQQSLDQGLQFLIQYYNGEERAKGNILERFSAQQFPDLHSELNLSSLELGDSALYFCASRRDYGYTFGSGTRLTVV.

In this sample, this clonotype turned up a few times. J is TRBJ1-5 and V is TRBV19, with 11 bases that match TRBD1. This CDR3 region has 15 residues. J was trimmed by 5 bases and V by 6 bases; bases with no gene match: 6. Germline V gene data show CDR1 as LNHDA and CDR2 as SQIVND (reference sequence). This CDR3 is CASSPGTGGDQPQHF. The CDR3 bases are TGTGCCAGTAGCCCCGGGACAGGGGGGGATCAGCCCCAGCATTTT.

V usage is TRBV15 and J usage is TRBJ2-5; D remains ambiguous. Germline V gene sequence: CDR1 LNHNV, CDR2 YYDKDF (reference sequence). This CDR3 contains 12 residues. Trimming took off 3 bases at V and 7 bases at J, with 9 bases between the two ends. The CDR3 spells CATSSGRGTQYF. Here the CDR3 DNA reads TGTGCCACCAGCAGTGGACGTGGGACCCAGTACTTC.

V gene TRBV5-1 combines with J gene TRBJ2-3; 7 positions agree with TRBD2. This CDR3 is built from 17 residues. Germline CDR1 reads SGHRS; CDR2 reads YFSETQ. The trim removed 0 bases at V and 2 bases at J, leaving 9 bases unmatched. CDR3 residues: CASSLVGRQRDTDTQYF. The CDR3 DNA sequence: TGCGCCAGCAGCTTGGTAGGTCGACAGCGGGACACAGATACGCAGTATTTT.

The rearrangement joins TRBV4-1 to TRBJ1-5; no clear D. The V end lost 0 bases, the J end lost 6 bases, and 9 bases lay between the germline ends. The CDR3 is 14 amino acids. Germline CDR1 and CDR2: MGHRA and YSYEKL. The CDR3, as DNA: TGCGCCAGCAGCCAAGATTGGTCAGGTCAGCCCCAGCATTTT. Protein: CASSQDWSGQPQHF.

The chain links TRBV7-9 to TRBJ1-1; maybe TRBD1 (5 bases). CDR3 length: 14 amino acids. Germline CDR1 is SEHNR and CDR2 is FQNEAQ (reference sequence). The V end lost 1 base, the J end lost 6 bases, and 12 bases lay between the germline ends. The CDR3 is CASSLEGRRAEAFF. Written as DNA, the CDR3 is TGTGCCAGCAGCTTAGAGGGGAGGCGGGCTGAAGCTTTCTTT. Full variable domain (missing parts from reference TRBV7-9 and TRBJ1-1): DTGVSQNPRHKITKRGQNVTFRCDPISEHNRLYWYRQTLGQGPEFLTYFQNEAQLEKSRLLSDRFSAERPKGSFSTLEIQRTEQGDSAMYLCASSLEGRRAEAFFGQGTRLTVV.

This clonotype occurred once. This chain links TRBV10-2 with TRBJ2-3; maybe TRBD2 (5 bases). Germline CDR1 reads WSHSY; CDR2 reads SAAADI. The CDR3 is 13 residues long. Trimming removed 6 bases from V and 2 bases from J, with 9 bases in between. CDR3 nucleotides: TGCGCCAGCAGGGACGGGATCACAGATACGCAGTATTTT. Protein sequence: CASRDGITDTQYF.

V gene TRBV29-1 combines with J gene TRBJ2-3; D may be TRBD1 (6 bases). CDR3 size: 18 residues. Per germline, CDR1 SQVTM and CDR2 ANQGSEA. V shed 0 bases and J shed 0 bases, with 19 bases lying between them. Written as DNA, the CDR3 is TGCAGCGTTGAAGATCAAGCAGGGGCGCTAACTAGCACAGATACGCAGTATTTT. Protein: CSVEDQAGALTSTDTQYF.

The rearrangement uses TRBV12-3 or TRBV12-4 and TRBJ1-6; D remains ambiguous. CDR3 length: 15 amino acids. Trimming took off 5 bases at V and 0 bases at J, with 8 bases between the two ends. CDR3 sequence: CASSAQSSYNSPLHF. The CDR3 coding sequence is TGTGCCAGCAGTGCCCAGAGCTCCTATAATTCACCCCTCCACTTT.

In its sample, this clonotype was seen many times. The rearrangement uses TRBV5-1 and TRBJ2-3; 11 bases line up with TRBD2. CDR1 and CDR2 from the germline V gene are SGHRS and YFSETQ. This CDR3 comprises 17 residues. Trimming at V came to 6 bases and at J to 5 bases, leaving 14 bases not matched to a gene. The DNA of the CDR3 is TGCGCCAGCACCATGGGGCTTTATGGGACTAGCGGAGATACGCAGTATTTT. This translates into CASTMGLYGTSGDTQYF. Full variable domain (rest looked up from reference TRBV5-1 and TRBJ2-3): KAGVTQTPRYLIKTRGQQVTLSCSPISGHRSVSWYQQTPGQGLQFLFEYFSETQRNKGNFPGRFSGRQFSNSRSEMNVSTLELGDSALYLCASTMGLYGTSGDTQYFGPGTRLTVL.

This clonotype has a handful of counts. The chain recombines TRBV5-1 with TRBJ2-3; the match to TRBD2 covers 10 bases. The CDR3 has 15 amino acids. With V trimmed by 2 bases and J by 4 bases, 4 bases remained unmatched. The V gene's germline CDR1 is SGHRS and CDR2 YFSETQ. CDR3 amino acids: CASSFLTSGADTQYF. The CDR3 DNA is TGCGCCAGCAGCTTTCTCACTAGCGGGGCAGATACGCAGTATTTT.

This clonotype has more than one count but fewer than ten. The chain combines TRBV4-1 with TRBJ2-3; D unresolved. V lost 2 bases and J lost 1, with 13 bases in between. Germline CDR1 and CDR2: MGHRA and YSYEKL. CDR3 length: 16 residues. The CDR3 DNA sequence: TGCGCCAGCAGCCAAAGAGTGGCTGGGGGCACAGATACGCAGTATTTT. Translating gives CASSQRVAGGTDTQYF.

As regards this clonotype: Its ends do not fully match the called genes, so a read error is possible. J is TRBJ1-4 and V is TRBV10-3; 8 nucleotides agree with TRBD1. Germline-derived CDR1 and CDR2 are ENHRY and SYGVKD. The CDR3 spans 12 residues. DNA of the CDR3: TGTGCCCTCAGGGGGCTGGAGGAAAAACTGTTTTTT. Its translation: CALRGLEEKLFF.